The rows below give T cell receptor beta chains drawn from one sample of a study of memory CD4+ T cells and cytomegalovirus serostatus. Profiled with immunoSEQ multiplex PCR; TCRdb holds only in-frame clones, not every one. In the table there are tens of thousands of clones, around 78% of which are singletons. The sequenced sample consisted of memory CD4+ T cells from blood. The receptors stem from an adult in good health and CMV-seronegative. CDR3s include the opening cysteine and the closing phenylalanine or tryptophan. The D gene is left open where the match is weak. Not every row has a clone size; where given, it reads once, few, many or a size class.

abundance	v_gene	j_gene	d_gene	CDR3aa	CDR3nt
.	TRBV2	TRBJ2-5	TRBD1	CASSGQDWYQETQYF	TGTGCCAGCAGCGGACAGGATTGGTACCAAGAGACCCAGTACTTC
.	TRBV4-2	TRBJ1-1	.	CASSQDSGFNTEAFF	TGTGCCAGCAGCCAAGATTCCGGATTTAACACTGAAGCTTTCTTT
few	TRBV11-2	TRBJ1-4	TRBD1	CASNSQGGNEKLFF	TGTGCCAGCAACTCCCAGGGGGGCAATGAAAAACTGTTTTTT
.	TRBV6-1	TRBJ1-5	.	CASSESGGKQPQHF	TGTGCCAGCAGTGAATCTGGAGGGAAACAGCCCCAGCATTTT
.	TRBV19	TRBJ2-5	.	CASSIEWDQETQYF	TGTGCCAGTAGTATCGAATGGGACCAAGAGACCCAGTACTTC
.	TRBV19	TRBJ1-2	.	CASSPLLNNYGYTF	TGTGCCAGTAGCCCCCTACTTAACAACTATGGCTACACCTTC
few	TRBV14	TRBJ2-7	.	CASSRERVGSYEQYF	TGTGCCAGCAGCCGAGAACGAGTAGGGTCCTACGAGCAGTACTTC
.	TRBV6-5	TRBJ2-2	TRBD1	CASRKDRDITGELFF	TGTGCCAGCAGAAAGGACAGGGATATTACCGGGGAGCTGTTTTTT
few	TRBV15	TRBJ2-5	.	CATGPIVETQYF	TGTGCCACCGGTCCAATCGTGGAGACCCAGTACTTC
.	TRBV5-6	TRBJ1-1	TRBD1	CASSPGTGGWVTEAFF	TGTGCCAGCAGCCCCGGGACAGGGGGCTGGGTAACTGAAGCTTTCTTT
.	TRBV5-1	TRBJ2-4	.	CASSLEGAGIQYF	TGCGCCAGCAGCTTGGAAGGAGCGGGCATTCAGTACTTC
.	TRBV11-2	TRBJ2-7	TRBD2	CASSLAASGLAYEQYF	TGTGCCAGCAGCTTAGCGGCTAGCGGGTTAGCCTACGAGCAGTACTTC
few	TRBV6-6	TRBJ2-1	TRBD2	CASSLAASGRVDEQFF	TGTGCCAGCAGCCTGGCGGCTAGCGGGAGGGTTGATGAGCAGTTCTTC
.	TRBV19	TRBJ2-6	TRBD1	CASRSRAPRTGTSGANVLTF	TGTGCCAGTAGATCACGGGCACCCCGGACAGGGACTTCTGGGGCCAACGTCCTGACTTTC
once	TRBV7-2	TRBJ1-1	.	CASSLGTGQIMNTEAFF	TGTGCCAGCAGCTTAGGAACCGGACAGATCATGAACACTGAAGCTTTCTTT
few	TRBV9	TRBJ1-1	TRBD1	CASSGTGTGGRVEAFF	TGTGCCAGCAGCGGGACAGGGACAGGGGGCAGGGTTGAAGCTTTCTTT
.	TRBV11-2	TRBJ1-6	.	CASSLSRDNSPLHF	TGTGCCAGCAGCTTAAGCAGGGACAATTCACCCCTCCACTTT
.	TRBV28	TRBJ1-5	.	CASSDEYRPQHF	TGTGCCAGCAGCGACGAATATAGGCCCCAGCATTTT
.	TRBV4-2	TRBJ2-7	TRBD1	CASSQAGTGSREQYF	TGTGCCAGCAGCCAAGCCGGGACAGGGTCTCGCGAGCAGTACTTC
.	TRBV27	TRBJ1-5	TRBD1	CASSLVQGVQPQHF	TGTGCCAGCAGTTTAGTACAGGGGGTCCAGCCCCAGCATTTT
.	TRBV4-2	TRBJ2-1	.	CASSQGGSYNEQFF	TGTGCCAGCAGCCAAGGAGGCTCCTACAATGAGCAGTTCTTC
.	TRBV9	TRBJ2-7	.	CASSLRTDPSYEQYF	TGTGCCAGCAGCCTCCGGACAGATCCCTCCTACGAGCAGTACTTC
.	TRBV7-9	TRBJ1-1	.	CASSLASGGNAEAFF	TGTGCCAGCAGCTTAGCTTCGGGGGGGAATGCTGAAGCTTTCTTT
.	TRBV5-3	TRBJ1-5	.	CARSLCLSGGTPNQPQHF	TGTGCCAGAAGCTTGTGTCTTTCGGGGGGCACACCCAATCAGCCCCAGCATTTT
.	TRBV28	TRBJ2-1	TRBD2	CASTPFAGAYNEQFF	TGTGCCAGCACTCCTTTCGCGGGGGCCTACAATGAGCAGTTCTTC